This TCR beta chain is from a study of cytomegalovirus exposure and HLA in healthy donors. Whole-study findings and limits: Later analysis associated a missense DCLRE1C variant with TCR beta V- and J-gene trimming.

60 Vbeta and 13 Jbeta primers were used in PCR. The table came from immunoSEQ multiplex PCR; TCRdb's copy has only in-frame clones and leaves some out. The table includes around 170,000 clones, less than 80% detected once. This CDR3 contains 14 residues. Losses at the gene ends were 6 bases for V and 2 bases for J; bases not matched to a gene: 5. Germline CDR1 SGHVS, CDR2 FNYEAQ. Remarks on this clone: Its antigen remains unidentified.

Everyone who donated was a healthy bone marrow donor. The sample comprised PBMCs. This rearrangement joins TRBV7-6 to TRBJ2-7; 9 bases line up with TRBD2. The clonotype comes from a young man in good health and CMV-seronegative. The CDR3 protein is CASSLIAGAYEQYF. Here the CDR3 DNA reads TGTGCCAGCAGTCTCATAGCGGGGGCCTACGAGCAGTACTTC.